This entry lists 28 T cell receptor beta chains sequenced from one sample in a study of identical twins. TCRdb reanalysed the 5' RACE reads using MiXCR and keeps one entry per CDR3 protein. This table has more than 200,000 distinct CDR3 sequences, roughly an eighth appearing once. The sequenced sample was memory (CD45RO+) T cells sorted from blood. The receptors originated from a woman aged 18-29 years in good health.

This clonotype was picked up many times. This chain links TRBV3-1 with TRBJ2-3; D might be TRBD2 (5 bases). CDR1 and CDR2 from the germline V gene are LGHDT and YNNKEL (reference sequence). The CDR3 consists of 15 residues. V was cut by 3 bases and J by 0 bases, with 10 bases left in between. CDR3 in DNA: TGTGCCAGCAGCCAGGACTTAACTAGCACAGATACGCAGTATTTT. Its protein is CASSQDLTSTDTQYF.

This clonotype was recorded at least ten times. The CDR3 nucleotides are TGTGCCCTCACGGGGGGACTAGGGGACACCGGGGAGCTGTTTTTT. It is translated as CALTGGLGDTGELFF. The chain joins TRBV30 to TRBJ2-2; 8 bases are a match to TRBD2. The CDR3 totals 15 residues. Germline V gene lookup returns CDR1 GTSNPN and CDR2 SVGIG (reference sequence). V shed 8 bases, J shed 3 bases, and the junction held 11 bases outside the gene matches.

The chain is built from TRBV20-1 and TRBJ2-2; the D gene is possibly TRBD1 (6 bases). Per the germline V gene, CDR1 is DFQATT and CDR2 is SNEGSKA (reference sequence). With 3 bases removed from V and 10 bases from J, the gap between germline ends came to 12 bases. The CDR3 has 12 residues. The CDR3 nucleotides are TGCAGTGCTAGGGACAGCTTGGCGGAGCTGTTTTTT. It translates to CSARDSLAELFF.

CDR3 loop: CATSRVGTELLNEQFF. In nucleotides, the CDR3 is TGTGCCACCAGCAGAGTTGGGACGGAACTTCTCAATGAGCAGTTCTTC. The V and J genes are TRBV15 and TRBJ2-1; TRBD1 or TRBD2 may be the D gene (5 bases each). V was pared by 1 base and J by 6 bases, with 16 bases between. The CDR3 spans 16 residues. CDR1 is LNHNV and CDR2 is YYDKDF in the germline V gene (reference sequence).

This rearrangement joins TRBV20-1 to TRBJ2-2, with D possibly being TRBD1 (6 bases). Germline V lookup: CDR1 DFQATT, CDR2 SNEGSKA (reference sequence). Deletions cut 0 bases from V and 3 bases from J, with 14 bases between. The CDR3 is made up of 16 amino acids. The CDR3: CSARDVGAGDTGELFF. CDR3 DNA: TGCAGTGCTAGAGATGTGGGGGCAGGGGACACCGGGGAGCTGTTTTTT.

This clonotype showed up just a few times. This chain connects TRBV29-1 to TRBJ2-5; tentative D call: TRBD2 (6 bases). V was clipped by 5 bases and J by 5 bases, with 18 bases between them. In germline, CDR1 is SQVTM, CDR2 ANQGSEA. This CDR3 has 14 residues. In DNA, the CDR3 is TGCAGCGTTAATAACAGGCGGGCGGGGGAGACCCAGTACTTC. Its translation: CSVNNRRAGETQYF.

This chain links TRBV20-1 with TRBJ2-1; 10 nucleotides match TRBD1. The CDR3 has 18 residues. The junction had 9 bases not matched to a gene; V was cut back by 1 base and J by 0 bases. Germline V gene lookup returns CDR1 DFQATT and CDR2 SNEGSKA (reference sequence). The CDR3 loop is CSARASDRGMSSYNEQFF. CDR3 in DNA: TGCAGTGCTAGAGCCTCGGACAGGGGGATGAGCTCCTACAATGAGCAGTTCTTC.

This clonotype was counted between two and nine times. The chain combines TRBV24-1 with TRBJ2-1, with 10 bases aligning to TRBD1. The CDR3 has 15 residues. V was clipped by 7 bases and J by 8 bases; unmatched bases: 10. Looked up from germline, CDR1 is KGHDR and CDR2 is SFDVKD. The CDR3 DNA sequence: TGTGCCACCAGCCCGGGACAGGGGCTGTTGGATGAGCAGTTCTTC. This sequence encodes CATSPGQGLLDEQFF.

This clonotype was seen at least ten times. V gene TRBV5-1 combines with J gene TRBJ1-1; no definite D call. CDR1 is SGHRS and CDR2 is YFSETQ in the germline V gene. This CDR3 region has 14 residues. Trimming removed 0 bases at V and 0 bases at J, with 6 bases between. DNA of the CDR3: TGCGCCAGCAGCTTGGACCGGCTGAACACTGAAGCTTTCTTT. It specifies CASSLDRLNTEAFF.

This clonotype was seen a few times. The chain joins TRBV11-1 to TRBJ2-7, with 8 bases identical to TRBD2. The CDR3 totals 19 residues. Germline CDR1 SGHAT, CDR2 FQDESV (reference sequence). J was trimmed by 0 bases and V by 2 bases; bases with no gene match: 15. In nucleotides, the CDR3 is TGTGCCAGCAGCTTATACCCTAGCGGGCTCAAAAGAAGCTCCTACGAGCAGTACTTC. Residues: CASSLYPSGLKRSSYEQYF.

This clonotype was observed a single time. The V call is TRBV6-1, the J call TRBJ1-6; possibly TRBD1 for D (5 bases). Trimming removed 6 bases at V and 9 bases at J, with 18 bases between. The length of the CDR3 is 15 residues. Germline values: CDR1 MNHNS, CDR2 SASEGT. CDR3 region: CASRDRGQESSPLHF. CDR3 coding DNA: TGTGCCAGCAGAGACAGAGGTCAGGAAAGTTCACCCCTCCACTTT.

The chain's CDR3 is CSASPDRFGYTF. The CDR3 DNA sequence: TGCAGTGCTAGCCCGGACAGGTTTGGCTACACCTTC. The chain recombines TRBV20-1 with TRBJ1-2, with 7 nucleotides matching TRBD1. CDR3 length equals 12 residues. Trimming at V came to 3 bases and at J to 7 bases, leaving 5 bases not matched to a gene. Germline values: CDR1 DFQATT, CDR2 SNEGSKA (reference sequence).

This clonotype came up a few times. This CDR3 is CASSYKNRDTEAFF. CDR3 coding DNA: TGTGCCAGCAGTTATAAAAACAGGGACACTGAAGCTTTCTTT. J is TRBJ1-1 and V is TRBV6-5, with D possibly being TRBD1 (6 bases). The germline CDR1 and CDR2 sequences are MNHEY and SVGAGI. The CDR3 contains 14 residues. The ends were cut back, 3 bases at V and 3 bases at J, with 11 bases in the middle.

V usage is TRBV5-6 and J usage is TRBJ2-7; D is undetermined. The V gene lost 1 base and the J gene lost 5 bases, with 13 bases spanning the gap. The CDR3 has 14 residues. CDR1 and CDR2 (germline): SGHDT, YYEEEE. The CDR3 loop reads CASSLSPTKNEQYF. CDR3 nucleotide sequence: TGTGCCAGCAGCTTGAGTCCTACAAAGAACGAGCAGTACTTC.

CDR3 sequence: CSVGQRDEQFF. The CDR3 nucleotides read TGCAGCGTTGGCCAGCGTGATGAGCAGTTCTTC. The chain recombines TRBV29-1 with TRBJ2-1; D is unclear. The germline gives CDR1 SQVTM, CDR2 ANQGSEA. Trimming took 4 bases from V and 8 from J, leaving 9 bases between them. The CDR3 totals 11 residues.

The V call is TRBV10-2, the J call TRBJ2-4; 10 bases line up with TRBD2. Germline CDR1 and CDR2: WSHSY and SAAADI. The CDR3 extends over 15 amino acids. The V gene end was trimmed by 8 bases and the J gene end by 1 base; junction bases not matched to a gene: 5. CDR3 loop: CASVRTSGAKNIQYF. CDR3 coding DNA: TGCGCCAGCGTTAGGACTAGCGGTGCCAAAAACATTCAGTACTTC.

This clonotype was counted between two and nine times. This CDR3 is CASGQGRTEGQTQYF. In DNA, the CDR3 is TGTGCTAGTGGACAAGGACGGACAGAGGGGCAGACCCAGTACTTC. V usage is TRBV12-5 and J usage is TRBJ2-5, with D perhaps TRBD1 (6 bases). Germline V gene sequence: CDR1 LGHNT, CDR2 FRNRAP. V was cut by 6 bases and J by 6 bases, with 20 bases left in between. CDR3 length: 15 amino acids.

V is TRBV6-2 or TRBV6-3 and J is TRBJ2-1, with D perhaps TRBD1 (6 bases). The V end lost 5 bases, the J end lost 1 base, and 12 bases lay between the germline ends. Germline values: CDR1 MNHEY, CDR2 SVGEGT. This CDR3 spans 15 amino acids. The CDR3 DNA reads TGTGCCAGCAGTAGACAGGCCCGATCCTACAATGAGCAGTTCTTC. It translates to CASSRQARSYNEQFF.

V and J are TRBV20-1 and TRBJ2-5; 8 bases line up with TRBD2. Germline trimming cut 4 bases from V and 4 bases from J; bases unmatched to any gene: 2. The CDR3 loop spans 12 amino acids. Germline assignment: CDR1 DFQATT and CDR2 SNEGSKA (reference sequence). CDR3: CSAMSGGETQYF. CDR3 sequence (DNA): TGCAGTGCTATGAGCGGGGGAGAGACCCAGTACTTC.

This clonotype was picked up many times. J is TRBJ2-1 and V is TRBV12-3 or TRBV12-4; D possibly corresponds to TRBD1 (6 bases). The CDR3 covers 13 residues. V was pared by 3 bases and J by 9 bases, with 12 bases between. The CDR3 DNA follows: TGTGCCAGCAGTTTGACAGGCTTGGGTGAGCAGTTCTTC. Translated: CASSLTGLGEQFF.

This clonotype was seen a handful of times. The chain uses TRBV3-1 and TRBJ2-5; no clear D gene. This CDR3 region has 14 residues. The V and J ends lost 4 bases and 5 bases respectively, with 14 bases between them. Looked up from germline, CDR1 is LGHDT and CDR2 is YNNKEL (reference sequence). The CDR3 region has the DNA TGTGCCAGCAGCCCAGTTCTAGTGGCGGAGACCCAGTACTTC. Its protein is CASSPVLVAETQYF.

This clonotype was detected many times. The chain is built from TRBV2 and TRBJ2-3, with D perhaps TRBD1 or TRBD2 (5 bases each). From germline, CDR1 is SNHLY and CDR2 FYNNEI. Trimming removed 4 bases at V and 0 bases at J, with 29 bases between. The CDR3 consists of 21 residues. CDR3 residues: CASSVPGGGSWGISSTDTQYF. CDR3 DNA: TGTGCCAGCAGTGTACCAGGAGGAGGATCATGGGGGATTTCTAGCACAGATACGCAGTATTTT.

In its sample, this clonotype was seen a few times. The chain has TRBV5-1 and TRBJ1-2; D unclear. The CDR3 runs to 13 residues. V lost 0 bases to trimming and J lost 8 bases, with 11 bases between them. Germline values: CDR1 SGHRS, CDR2 YFSETQ. The CDR3 region is CASSLVGDGGYTF. CDR3 nucleotides: TGCGCCAGCAGCTTGGTTGGAGACGGGGGCTACACCTTC.

In its sample, this clonotype was seen a few times. The rearrangement links TRBV12-3 or TRBV12-4 to TRBJ2-5; TRBD2 aligns across 12 bases. Trimming removed 5 bases from V and 5 bases from J; junction bases left unmatched: 9. CDR3 length: 16 amino acids. CDR3: CASSRRLAGAGETQYF. The DNA of the CDR3 is TGTGCCAGCAGTCGACGACTAGCGGGAGCCGGGGAGACCCAGTACTTC.

This rearrangement joins TRBV10-2 to TRBJ1-5; D unresolved. CDR3 length equals 15 residues. Per germline, CDR1 WSHSY and CDR2 SAAADI. The V and J ends lost 0 bases and 9 bases respectively, with 15 bases between them. The CDR3 sequence: CASSESTGPGRPQHF. The CDR3 DNA reads TGCGCCAGCAGTGAGTCTACCGGGCCGGGTAGGCCCCAGCATTTT.

V gene TRBV5-1 combines with J gene TRBJ2-5; D tentatively fits TRBD1 or TRBD2 (6 bases each). CDR1 and CDR2 (germline): SGHRS, YFSETQ. This CDR3 region has 13 residues. V gave up 6 bases and J gave up 9 bases, with 18 bases separating them. The CDR3 sequence is CASIPSEEGAQYF. The CDR3 DNA sequence: TGCGCCAGCATCCCGTCAGAGGAGGGGGCCCAGTACTTC.

The J gene is TRBJ1-2, the V gene TRBV29-1; D not certain. The germline V and J ends were trimmed by 7 bases and 2 bases, with 11 bases remaining between them. Per the germline V gene, CDR1 is SQVTM and CDR2 is ANQGSEA. The CDR3 contains 12 residues. The CDR3, as DNA: TGCAGCGGATATACAGAGAACTATGGCTACACCTTC. As protein: CSGYTENYGYTF.

This chain connects TRBV6-1 to TRBJ2-3; D is tentatively TRBD1 or TRBD2 (5 bases each). Trimming shortened V by 7 bases and J by 5 bases, and 10 bases separated the two germline ends. This CDR3 spans 12 amino acids. Per germline, CDR1 MNHNS and CDR2 SASEGT. CDR3 in amino acids: CASTRGRDTQYF. In DNA form, the CDR3 reads TGTGCCAGCACGAGGGGTAGAGATACGCAGTATTTT.